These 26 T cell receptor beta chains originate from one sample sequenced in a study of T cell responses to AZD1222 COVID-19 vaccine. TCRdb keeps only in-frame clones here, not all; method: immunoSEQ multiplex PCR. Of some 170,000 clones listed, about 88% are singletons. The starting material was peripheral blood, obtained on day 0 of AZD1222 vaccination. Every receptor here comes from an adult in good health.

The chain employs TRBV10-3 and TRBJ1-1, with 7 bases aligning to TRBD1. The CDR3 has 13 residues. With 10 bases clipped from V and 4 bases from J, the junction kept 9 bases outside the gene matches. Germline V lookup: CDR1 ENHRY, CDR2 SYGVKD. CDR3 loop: CATSRGVGTEAFF. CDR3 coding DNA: TGTGCCACCAGCAGGGGGGTGGGCACTGAAGCTTTCTTT.

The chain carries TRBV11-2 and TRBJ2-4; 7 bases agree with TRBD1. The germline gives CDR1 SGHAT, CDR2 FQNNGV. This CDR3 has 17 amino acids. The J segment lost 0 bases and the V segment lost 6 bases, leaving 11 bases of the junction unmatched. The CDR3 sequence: CASRSWGRGIAKNIQYF. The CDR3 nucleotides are TGTGCCAGCAGATCTTGGGGCAGGGGGATAGCCAAAAACATTCAGTACTTC.

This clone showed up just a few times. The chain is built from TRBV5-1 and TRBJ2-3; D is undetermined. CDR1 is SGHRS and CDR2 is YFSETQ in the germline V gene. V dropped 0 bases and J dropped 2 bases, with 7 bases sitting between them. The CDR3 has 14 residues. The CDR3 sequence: CASSLVGITDTQYF. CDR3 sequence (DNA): TGCGCCAGCAGCTTGGTGGGCATCACAGATACGCAGTATTTT.

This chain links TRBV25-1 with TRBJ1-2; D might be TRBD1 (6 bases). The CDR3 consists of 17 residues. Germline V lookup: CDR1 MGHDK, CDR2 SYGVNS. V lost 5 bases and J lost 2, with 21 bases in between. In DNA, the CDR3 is TGTGCCAGCAGTCCCCCCGGGGCGGGACACCTAAACTATGGCTACACCTTC. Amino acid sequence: CASSPPGAGHLNYGYTF.

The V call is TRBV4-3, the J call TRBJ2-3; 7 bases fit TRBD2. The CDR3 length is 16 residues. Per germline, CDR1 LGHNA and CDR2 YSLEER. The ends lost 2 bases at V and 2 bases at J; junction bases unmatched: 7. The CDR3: CASSQNQRDFTDTQYF. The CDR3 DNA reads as TGCGCCAGCAGCCAAAATCAGCGGGATTTCACAGATACGCAGTATTTT.

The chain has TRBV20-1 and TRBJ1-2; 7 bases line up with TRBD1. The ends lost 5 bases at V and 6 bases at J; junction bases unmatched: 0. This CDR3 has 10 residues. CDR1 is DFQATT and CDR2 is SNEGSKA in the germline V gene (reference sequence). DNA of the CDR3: TGCAGTGCTGGGACAGATGGCTACACCTTC. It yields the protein CSAGTDGYTF.

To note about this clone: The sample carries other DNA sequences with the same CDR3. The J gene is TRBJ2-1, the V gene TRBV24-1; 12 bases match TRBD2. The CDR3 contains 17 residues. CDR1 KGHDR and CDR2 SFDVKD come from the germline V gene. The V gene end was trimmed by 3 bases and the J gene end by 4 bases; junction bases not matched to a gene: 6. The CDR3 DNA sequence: TGTGCCACCAGTGATCAAGGACTAGCGGGACAGTACAATGAGCAGTTCTTC. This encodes CATSDQGLAGQYNEQFF.

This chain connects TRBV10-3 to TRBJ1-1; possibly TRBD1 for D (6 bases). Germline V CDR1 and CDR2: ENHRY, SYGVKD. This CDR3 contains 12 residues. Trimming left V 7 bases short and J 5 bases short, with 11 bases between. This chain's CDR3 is CAITGGQTEAFF. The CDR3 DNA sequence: TGTGCCATCACGGGGGGGCAAACTGAAGCTTTCTTT.

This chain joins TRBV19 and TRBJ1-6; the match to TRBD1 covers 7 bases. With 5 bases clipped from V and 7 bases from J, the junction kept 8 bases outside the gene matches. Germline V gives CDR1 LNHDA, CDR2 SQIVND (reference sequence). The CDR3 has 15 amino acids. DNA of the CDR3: TGTGCCAGTAGTGGAAGGGACAGCCCGAATTCACCCCTCCACTTT. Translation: CASSGRDSPNSPLHF. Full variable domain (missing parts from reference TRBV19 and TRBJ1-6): DGGITQSPKYLFRKEGQNVTLSCEQNLNHDAMYWYRQDPGQGLRLIYYSQIVNDFQKGDIAEGYSVSREKKESFPLTVTSAQKNPTAFYLCASSGRDSPNSPLHFGNGTRLTVT.

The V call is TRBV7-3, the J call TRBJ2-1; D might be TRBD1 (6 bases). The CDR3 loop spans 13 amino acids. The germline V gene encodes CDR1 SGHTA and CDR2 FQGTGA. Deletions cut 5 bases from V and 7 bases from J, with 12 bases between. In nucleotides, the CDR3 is TGTGCCAGCAGCAACAGGGAGAGGAATGAGCAGTTCTTC. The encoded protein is CASSNRERNEQFF.

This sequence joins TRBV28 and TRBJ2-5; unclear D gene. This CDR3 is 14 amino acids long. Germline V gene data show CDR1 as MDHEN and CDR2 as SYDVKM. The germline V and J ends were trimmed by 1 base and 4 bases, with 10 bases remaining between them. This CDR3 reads CASSLSGELETQYF. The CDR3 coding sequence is TGTGCCAGCAGTTTATCAGGCGAGTTAGAGACCCAGTACTTC.

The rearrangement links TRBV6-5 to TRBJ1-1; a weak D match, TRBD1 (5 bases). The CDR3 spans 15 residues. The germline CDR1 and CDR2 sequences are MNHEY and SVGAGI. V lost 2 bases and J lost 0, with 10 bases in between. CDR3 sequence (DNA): TGTGCCAGCAGTTACCGACAGACGATGAACACTGAAGCTTTCTTT. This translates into CASSYRQTMNTEAFF.

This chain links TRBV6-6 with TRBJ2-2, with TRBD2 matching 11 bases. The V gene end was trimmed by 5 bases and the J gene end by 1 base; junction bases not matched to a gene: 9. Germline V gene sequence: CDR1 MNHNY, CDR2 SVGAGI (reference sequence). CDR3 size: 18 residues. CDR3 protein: CASSHAQGLAGNTGELFF. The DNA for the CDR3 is TGTGCCAGCAGTCATGCTCAAGGACTAGCGGGGAACACCGGGGAGCTGTTTTTT.

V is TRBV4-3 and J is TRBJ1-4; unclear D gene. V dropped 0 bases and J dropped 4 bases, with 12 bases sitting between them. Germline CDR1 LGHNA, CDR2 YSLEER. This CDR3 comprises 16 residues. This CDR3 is CASSQDPVKGNEKLFF. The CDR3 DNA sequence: TGCGCCAGCAGCCAAGATCCAGTAAAGGGTAATGAAAAACTGTTTTTT.

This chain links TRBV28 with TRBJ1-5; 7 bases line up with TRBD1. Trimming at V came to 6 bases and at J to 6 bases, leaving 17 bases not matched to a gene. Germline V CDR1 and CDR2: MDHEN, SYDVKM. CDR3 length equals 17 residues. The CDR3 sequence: CASRRTGADGERQPQHF. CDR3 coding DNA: TGTGCCAGCAGGCGAACAGGGGCAGACGGTGAGCGTCAGCCCCAGCATTTT.

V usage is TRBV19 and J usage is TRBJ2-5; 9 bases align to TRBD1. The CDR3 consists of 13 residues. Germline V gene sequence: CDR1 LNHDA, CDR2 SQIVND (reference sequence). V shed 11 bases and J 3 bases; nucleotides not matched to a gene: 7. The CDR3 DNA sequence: TGTGCCGGACTGGGACAGGGTGAAGAGACCCAGTACTTC. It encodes CAGLGQGEETQYF. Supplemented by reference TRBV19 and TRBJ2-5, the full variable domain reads DGGITQSPKYLFRKEGQNVTLSCEQNLNHDAMYWYRQDPGQGLRLIYYSQIVNDFQKGDIAEGYSVSREKKESFPLTVTSAQKNPTAFYLCAGLGQGEETQYFGPGTRLLVL.

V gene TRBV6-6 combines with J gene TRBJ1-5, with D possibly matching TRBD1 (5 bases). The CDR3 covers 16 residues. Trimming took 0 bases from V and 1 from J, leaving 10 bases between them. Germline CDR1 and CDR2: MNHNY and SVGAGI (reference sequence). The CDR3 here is CASSYSMQGSNQPQHF. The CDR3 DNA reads TGTGCCAGCAGTTACTCGATGCAGGGAAGCAATCAGCCCCAGCATTTT.

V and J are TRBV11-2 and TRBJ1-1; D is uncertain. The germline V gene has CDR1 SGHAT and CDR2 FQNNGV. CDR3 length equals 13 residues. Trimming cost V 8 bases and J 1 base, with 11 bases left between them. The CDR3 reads CASLARQNTEAFF. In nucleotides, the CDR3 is TGTGCCAGCCTTGCAAGGCAGAACACTGAAGCTTTCTTT.

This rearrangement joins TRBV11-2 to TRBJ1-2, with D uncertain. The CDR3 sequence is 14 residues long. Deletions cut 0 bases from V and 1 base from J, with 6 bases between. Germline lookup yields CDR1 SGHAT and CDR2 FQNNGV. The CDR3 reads CASSLDRLNYGYTF. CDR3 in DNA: TGTGCCAGCAGCTTAGATCGGCTTAACTATGGCTACACCTTC.

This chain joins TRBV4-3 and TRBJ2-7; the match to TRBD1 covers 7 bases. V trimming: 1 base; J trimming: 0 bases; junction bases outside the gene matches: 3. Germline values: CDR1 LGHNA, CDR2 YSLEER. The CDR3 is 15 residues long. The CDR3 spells CASSQAWDSSYEQYF. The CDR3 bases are TGCGCCAGCAGCCAAGCCTGGGACAGCTCCTACGAGCAGTACTTC.

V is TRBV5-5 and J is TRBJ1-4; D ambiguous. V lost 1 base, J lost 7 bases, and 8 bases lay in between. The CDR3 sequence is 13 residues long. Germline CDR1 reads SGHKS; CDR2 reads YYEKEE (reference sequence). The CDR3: CASSLTPAEKLFF. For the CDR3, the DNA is TGTGCCAGCAGCTTGACCCCTGCTGAAAAACTGTTTTTT.

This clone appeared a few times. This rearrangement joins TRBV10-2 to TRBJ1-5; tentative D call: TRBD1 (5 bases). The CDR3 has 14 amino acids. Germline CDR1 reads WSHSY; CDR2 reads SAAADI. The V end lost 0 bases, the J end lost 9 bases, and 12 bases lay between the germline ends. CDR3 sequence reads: CASSESGPFGPQHF. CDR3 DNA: TGCGCCAGCAGTGAGTCGGGACCGTTTGGGCCCCAGCATTTT.

CDR3 in DNA: TGTGCCACCAGCAGAGATCAGGGCGCAAGGGGGCTTCAGCCCCAGCATTTT. Its protein product is CATSRDQGARGLQPQHF. The rearrangement links TRBV15 to TRBJ1-5, with 7 bases aligning to TRBD1. Trimming took 0 bases from V and 6 from J; bases not matched to a gene: 11. CDR3 length: 17 amino acids. CDR1 LNHNV and CDR2 YYDKDF come from the germline V gene (reference sequence).

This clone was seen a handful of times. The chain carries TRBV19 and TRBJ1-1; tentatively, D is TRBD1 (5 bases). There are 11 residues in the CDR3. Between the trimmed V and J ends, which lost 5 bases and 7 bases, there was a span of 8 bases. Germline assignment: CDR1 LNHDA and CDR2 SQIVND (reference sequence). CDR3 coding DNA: TGTGCCAGTAGTCAAGGGGTTGAAGCTTTCTTT. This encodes CASSQGVEAFF.

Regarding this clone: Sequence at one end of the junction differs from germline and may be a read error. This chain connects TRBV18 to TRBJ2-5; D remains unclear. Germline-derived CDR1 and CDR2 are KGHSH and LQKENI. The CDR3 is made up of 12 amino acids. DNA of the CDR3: TGTGCCAGCTCCCCACAGCCAGAGACCCAGTACTTC. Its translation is CASSPQPETQYF.

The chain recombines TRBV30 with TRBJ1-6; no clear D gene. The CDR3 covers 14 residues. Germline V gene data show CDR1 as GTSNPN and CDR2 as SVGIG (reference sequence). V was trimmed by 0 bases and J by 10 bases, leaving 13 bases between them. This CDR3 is CAWSVQGRGSPLHF. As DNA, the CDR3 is TGTGCCTGGAGTGTACAAGGAAGAGGCTCACCCCTCCACTTT.